This TCR beta chain was recorded in a study of blood T cell repertoires in COVID-19. Overall study: Material from acute and convalescent COVID-19 was sourced from the United States, Italy and Spain.

Looked up from germline, CDR1 is LNHDA and CDR2 is SQIVND (reference sequence). The CDR3 spans 17 residues. The trim removed 0 bases at V and 6 bases at J, leaving 11 bases unmatched. Method: immunoSEQ multiplex PCR; TCRdb's copy keeps in-frame clones and lacks some. The sample includes 300,000 to 450,000 clones, approximately 90% of them seen just once. Allocation to cohorts depended on clinical history reported by the participants. The TCR originated in a woman younger than 35 who had recovered from COVID-19. The specimen sequenced was PBMCs or T cells enriched from blood (not recorded which). The genes are TRBV19 and TRBJ2-7; 10 bases align to TRBD2. The CDR3 DNA follows: TGTGCCAGTAGTATAGATCGGCTAGCGGGGGCCAGGGCCGAGCAGTACTTC. This encodes CASSIDRLAGARAEQYF. The whole variable domain, remainder taken from reference TRBV19 and TRBJ2-7, is DGGITQSPKYLFRKEGQNVTLSCEQNLNHDAMYWYRQDPGQGLRLIYYSQIVNDFQKGDIAEGYSVSREKKESFPLTVTSAQKNPTAFYLCASSIDRLAGARAEQYFGPGTRLTVT.